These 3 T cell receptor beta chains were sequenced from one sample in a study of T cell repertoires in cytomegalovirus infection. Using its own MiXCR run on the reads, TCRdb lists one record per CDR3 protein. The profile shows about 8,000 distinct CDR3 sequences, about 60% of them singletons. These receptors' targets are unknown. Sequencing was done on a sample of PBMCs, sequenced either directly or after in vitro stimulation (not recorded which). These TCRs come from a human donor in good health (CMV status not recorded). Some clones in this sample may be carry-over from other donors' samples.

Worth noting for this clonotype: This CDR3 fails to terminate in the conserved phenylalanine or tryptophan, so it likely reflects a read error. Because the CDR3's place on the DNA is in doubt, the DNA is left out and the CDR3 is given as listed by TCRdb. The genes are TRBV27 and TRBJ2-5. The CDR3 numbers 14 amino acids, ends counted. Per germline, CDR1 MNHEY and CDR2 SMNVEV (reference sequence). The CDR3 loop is CASSLGSMPETKFC.

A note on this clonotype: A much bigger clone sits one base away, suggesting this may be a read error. The CDR3 bases are TGTGCCCGCAGTTTGGGAGCTGCCTCTAATTCACCCCTCCACTTT. Amino acid sequence: CARSLGAASNSPLHF. V usage is TRBV27 and J usage is TRBJ1-6; no clear D gene. There are 15 residues in the CDR3. Germline loops: CDR1 MNHEY, CDR2 SMNVEV (reference sequence).

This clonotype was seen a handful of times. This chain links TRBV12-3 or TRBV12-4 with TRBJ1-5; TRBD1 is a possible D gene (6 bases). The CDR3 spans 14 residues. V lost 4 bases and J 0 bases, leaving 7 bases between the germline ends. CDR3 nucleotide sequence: TGTGCCAGCAGTTGGACAGATAGCAATCAGCCCCAGCATTTT. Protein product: CASSWTDSNQPQHF.